This TCR beta chain was found in a study of OX40 agonist ivuxolimab in advanced cancers. Across the whole study: Every 2 weeks, patients received ivuxolimab intravenously, dosed at 0.01 to 10 mg/kg.

The germline gives CDR1 SNHLY, CDR2 FYNNEI. The CDR3 length is 15 residues. V lost 3 bases, J lost 4 bases, and 12 bases lay in between. Sequenced by immunoSEQ multiplex PCR; TCRdb stores in-frame clones only, minus some. This sample has about 110,000 clones, with approximately 90% found just once. The chain recombines TRBV2 with TRBJ1-4; D is uncertain. The TCR comes from an adult with an advanced solid tumor such as melanoma, head and neck, liver or kidney cancer. Specimen: CD4+ or CD8+ T cells sorted from blood, collected in a trial of the OX40 agonist ivuxolimab. CDR3 amino acids: CASSDDGNYNEKLFF. CDR3 in DNA: TGTGCCAGCAGTGACGACGGGAATTATAATGAAAAACTGTTTTTT.